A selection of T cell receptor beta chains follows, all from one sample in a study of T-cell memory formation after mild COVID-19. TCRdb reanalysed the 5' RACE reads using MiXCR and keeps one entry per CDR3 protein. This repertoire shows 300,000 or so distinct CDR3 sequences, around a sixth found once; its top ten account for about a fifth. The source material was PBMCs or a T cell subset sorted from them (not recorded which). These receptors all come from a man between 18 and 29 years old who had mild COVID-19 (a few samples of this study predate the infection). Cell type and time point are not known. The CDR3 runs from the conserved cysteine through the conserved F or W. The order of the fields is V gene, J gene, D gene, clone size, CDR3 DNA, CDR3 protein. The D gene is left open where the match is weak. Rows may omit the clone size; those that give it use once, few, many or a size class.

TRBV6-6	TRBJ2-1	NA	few	TGTGCCAGCAGTTACTCGAGGGGAGACAGTACCTACAATGAGCAGTTCTTC	CASSYSRGDSTYNEQFF
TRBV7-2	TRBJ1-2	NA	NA	TGTGCCAGCAGCTTAGCTGTTGACGCCGGGGGCTACACCTTC	CASSLAVDAGGYTF
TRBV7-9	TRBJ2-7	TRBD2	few	TGTGCCAGCAGCCGTAGCGGGGGCGACGAGCAGTACTTC	CASSRSGGDEQYF
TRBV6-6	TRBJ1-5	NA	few	TGTGCCAGCAGTTACTCTCCCAGCCCCAATCAGCCCCAGCATTTT	CASSYSPSPNQPQHF
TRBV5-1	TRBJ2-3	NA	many	TGCGCCAGCAGCTTGGTCGTGGGGGATACGCAGTATTTT	CASSLVVGDTQYF
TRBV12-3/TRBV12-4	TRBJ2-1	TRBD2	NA	TGTGCCAGCAGTCCCGGGTTCCGGGTAGCGGGGGTATACAATGAGCAGTTCTTC	CASSPGFRVAGVYNEQFF
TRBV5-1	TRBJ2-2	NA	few	TGCGCCAGCAGCTTGGCGGGCAGTAACACCGGGGAGCTGTTTTTT	CASSLAGSNTGELFF
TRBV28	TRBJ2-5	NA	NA	TGTGCCAGCAGTTTACGGGGGAGATACCAAGAGACCCAGTACTTC	CASSLRGRYQETQYF
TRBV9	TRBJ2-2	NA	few	TGTGCCAGCAGCCGAGGGTCAGTAACCGGGGAGCTGTTTTTT	CASSRGSVTGELFF
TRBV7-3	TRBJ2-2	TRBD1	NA	TGTGCCAGCAGCTTAATTCAGGGGGCAAGCGGGGAGCTGTTTTTT	CASSLIQGASGELFF
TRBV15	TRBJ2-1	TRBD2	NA	TGTGCCACCAGCAGAGAACCGACTAGCGGGGGCAATGAGCAGTTCTTC	CATSREPTSGGNEQFF
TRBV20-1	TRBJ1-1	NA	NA	TGCAGTGCTAGGGACAGCGTGAACACTGAAGCTTTCTTT	CSARDSVNTEAFF
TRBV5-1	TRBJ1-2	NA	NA	TGCGCCAGCAGCTTATGGATAACGAAGGACTATGGCTACACCTTC	CASSLWITKDYGYTF
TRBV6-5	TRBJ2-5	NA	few	TGTGCCAGCAGTTACGCGGGGCGGGAGACCCAGTACTTC	CASSYAGRETQYF
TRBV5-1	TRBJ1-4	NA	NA	TGCGCCAGCAGCTCGGACCCATCGGGAGGACTGTTTTTT	CASSSDPSGGLFF
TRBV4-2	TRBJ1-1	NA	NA	TGTGCCAGCAGCCAAGAGAACGGGGGGTACACTGAAGCTTTCTTT	CASSQENGGYTEAFF
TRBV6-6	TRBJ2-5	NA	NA	TGTGCCAGCAGTTACCCCCTAGAACGGGAGACCCAGTACTTC	CASSYPLERETQYF
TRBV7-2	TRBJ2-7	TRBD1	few	TGTGCCAGCAGCAATAACAGGGACAGCTACGAGCAGTACTTC	CASSNNRDSYEQYF
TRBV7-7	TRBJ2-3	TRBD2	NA	TGTGCTAGCAGCCAGACTAGCCGCACAGATACGCAGTATTTT	CASSQTSRTDTQYF
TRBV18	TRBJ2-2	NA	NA	TGTGCCAGCTTGCGGGACACCGGGGAGCTGTTTTTT	CASLRDTGELFF
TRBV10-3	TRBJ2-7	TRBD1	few	TGTGCCACCGGGCAGGGCGACAGGGCACTCTACGAGCAGTACTTC	CATGQGDRALYEQYF
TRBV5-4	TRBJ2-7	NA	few	TGTGCCAGCAGCCCGGACAGCAACACCTACGAGCAGTACTTC	CASSPDSNTYEQYF
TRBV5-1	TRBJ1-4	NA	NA	TGCGCCAGCCAACATGCCCCAGGTGGGGAAAAACTGTTTTTT	CASQHAPGGEKLFF
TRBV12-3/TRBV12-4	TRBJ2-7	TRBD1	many	TGTGCCAGCAGTTTGGTGGGACAGGGTTACTACGAGCAGTACTTC	CASSLVGQGYYEQYF
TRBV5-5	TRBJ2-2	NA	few	TGTGCCAGCACCGAGAGGGGCGGGATCACCGGGGAGCTGTTTTTT	CASTERGGITGELFF
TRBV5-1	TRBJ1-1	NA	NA	TGCGCCAGCAGATCTCCTAGGGAAGCGGACACTGAAGCTTTCTTT	CASRSPREADTEAFF
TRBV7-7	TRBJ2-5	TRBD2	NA	TGTGCTAGCAGCGGCCGTCTAGCGGGGTTCCAAGGCCAGTACTTC	CASSGRLAGFQGQYF
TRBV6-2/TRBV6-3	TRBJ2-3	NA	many	TGTGCCAGCAGTTACTCGACTAGCACAGATACGCAGTATTTT	CASSYSTSTDTQYF
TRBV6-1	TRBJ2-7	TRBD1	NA	TGTGCCAGCACCACAGGACAGGGAGCGAACGAGCAGTACTTC	CASTTGQGANEQYF
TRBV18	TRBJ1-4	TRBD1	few	TGTGCCAGCTCACCAGCCCAGGGGGCGCAAGGGGAAAAACTGTTTTTT	CASSPAQGAQGEKLFF
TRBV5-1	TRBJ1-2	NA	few	TGCGCCAGCAGCTTGGAGCCGACAGCTAACTATGGCTACACCTTC	CASSLEPTANYGYTF
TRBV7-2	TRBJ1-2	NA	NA	TGTGCCAGCAGCTTAGCTTCTGGGGATGGCTACACCTTC	CASSLASGDGYTF
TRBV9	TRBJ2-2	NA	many	TGTGCCAGCAGCCCCTCGGGGACCGGGGAGCTGTTTTTT	CASSPSGTGELFF
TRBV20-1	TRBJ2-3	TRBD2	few	TGCAGTGCACGATGGGCTAGCGGGGGTCGACGCACAGATACGCAGTATTTT	CSARWASGGRRTDTQYF
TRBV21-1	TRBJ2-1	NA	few	TGTGCCAGCAGCAAAGTGCGGTACAATGAGCAGTTCTTC	CASSKVRYNEQFF
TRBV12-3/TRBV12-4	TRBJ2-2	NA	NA	TGTGCCAGCGCCCCCCAGGGATCGTCCGGGGAGCTGTTTTTT	CASAPQGSSGELFF